The entry below describes one T cell receptor (beta chain). The CDR3 is 15 residues long. Germline V gene lookup returns CDR1 GTSNPN and CDR2 SVGIG (reference sequence). The V end lost 5 bases, the J end lost 7 bases, and 23 bases lay between the germline ends. These data originate in a study of OX40 agonist ivuxolimab in advanced cancers. Clones were sequenced by immunoSEQ multiplex PCR, and TCRdb holds only the in-frame ones, with some missing. The sample consists of fewer than 80,000 clones, about 90% of them appearing once. Sequences were derived from CD4+ or CD8+ T cells sorted from blood, sampled in a trial of the OX40 agonist ivuxolimab. This sequence joins TRBV30 and TRBJ1-2; TRBD1 might be the D (5 bases). The source of this sequence is an adult with an advanced solid tumor such as melanoma, head and neck, liver or kidney cancer. The CDR3 protein is CAWDVTWRGIAGYTF. Here the CDR3 DNA reads TGTGCCTGGGATGTTACTTGGAGGGGTATTGCTGGCTACACCTTC.